The next 24 T cell receptor beta chains were all read from a single sample in a study of response to subunit inactivated influenza vaccine. TCRdb itself ran the RT-PCR reads through MiXCR, one entry per CDR3 protein. Of 550,000 to 800,000 distinct CDR3 sequences detected, approximately 14% appear once; the ten largest clones hold around a tenth. Sample: PBMCs from blood, taken about 12 days after vaccination. The receptors derive from a man between 45 and 60 years old who received an inactivated influenza vaccine.

This clonotype was picked up a small number of times. The rearrangement links TRBV6-1 to TRBJ2-5; the D gene could be TRBD1 or TRBD2 (5 bases each). The CDR3 totals 13 residues. Deletions cut 10 bases from V and 5 bases from J, with 17 bases between. CDR1 and CDR2 from the germline V gene are MNHNS and SASEGT. The CDR3 region is CATTRGPRETQYF. CDR3 sequence (DNA): TGTGCCACCACTAGGGGCCCTCGGGAGACCCAGTACTTC.

This clonotype was picked up a small number of times. The chain couples TRBV18 to TRBJ1-1; D not resolved. Per germline, CDR1 KGHSH and CDR2 LQKENI. V was cut by 3 bases and J by 1 base, with 9 bases left in between. The CDR3 loop spans 14 amino acids. The CDR3 DNA reads as TGTGCCAGCTCACCGGGAAGCCCGAACACTGAAGCTTTCTTT. Amino acids: CASSPGSPNTEAFF. The variable domain in full, completed from reference TRBV18 and TRBJ1-1, reads NAGVMQNPRHLVRRRGQEARLRCSPMKGHSHVYWYRQLPEEGLKFMVYLQKENIIDESGMPKERFSAEFPKEGPSILRIQQVVRGDSAAYFCASSPGSPNTEAFFGQGTRLTVV.

The rearrangement joins TRBV12-3 or TRBV12-4 to TRBJ1-6, with D uncertain. The CDR3 runs to 14 residues. The ends were cut back, 7 bases at V and 7 bases at J, with 14 bases in the middle. CDR3 DNA sequence: TGTGCCAGCACCCTGGACGGAGTCAATTCACCCCTCCACTTT. It yields the protein CASTLDGVNSPLHF.

This clonotype was detected a few times. The chain combines TRBV2 with TRBJ2-1, with TRBD1 matching 8 bases. V lost 6 bases and J lost 4; bases outside the gene matches: 5. The CDR3 sequence is 14 residues long. Germline V gene lookup returns CDR1 SNHLY and CDR2 FYNNEI. CDR3 region: CASSAGGSYNEQFF. The CDR3, as DNA: TGTGCCAGCAGCGCAGGGGGCTCGTACAATGAGCAGTTCTTC.

This chain joins TRBV7-2 and TRBJ1-6; no firm D call. CDR3 length: 13 amino acids. V lost 6 bases and J lost 6, with 9 bases in between. Germline values: CDR1 SGHTA, CDR2 FQGNSA. As DNA, the CDR3 is TGTGCCAGCAGACCTGATCTTAATTCACCCCTCCACTTT. It is translated as CASRPDLNSPLHF.

The sample holds a few counts of this clonotype. The chain recombines TRBV9 with TRBJ2-3; 8 bases are shared with TRBD1. Germline CDR1 reads SGDLS; CDR2 reads YYNGEE. This CDR3 is 18 amino acids long. Trimming cost V 3 bases and J 2 bases; bases outside gene matches: 14. The CDR3 DNA reads as TGTGCCAGCAGCGCCAACCCGGACAGGGCGATGTCCACAGATACGCAGTATTTT. Translated: CASSANPDRAMSTDTQYF.

This clonotype has only a few counts. The genes are TRBV7-2 and TRBJ2-3; 7 bases are a match to TRBD2. V lost 5 bases, J lost 0 bases, and 8 bases stayed unmatched. CDR3 size: 16 residues. Germline V gives CDR1 SGHTA, CDR2 FQGNSA. CDR3 in amino acids: CASSLMGGGSTDTQYF. The CDR3 region has the DNA TGTGCCAGCAGCCTTATGGGCGGGGGTAGCACAGATACGCAGTATTTT.

This clonotype was counted a few times. The V and J genes are TRBV4-3 and TRBJ1-1; D is undetermined. Germline-derived CDR1 and CDR2 are LGHNA and YSLEER. Trimming took 1 base from V and 8 from J, leaving 17 bases between them. The CDR3 totals 15 residues. The CDR3 loop is CASSQVGKESLEAFF. CDR3 DNA: TGCGCCAGCAGCCAAGTTGGAAAGGAATCCCTAGAAGCTTTCTTT.

This clonotype was counted only a few times. J is TRBJ2-1 and V is TRBV20-1; 14 bases are shared with TRBD2. V trimming: 5 bases; J trimming: 6 bases; junction bases outside the gene matches: 3. The CDR3 totals 14 residues. CDR1 and CDR2 (germline): DFQATT, SNEGSKA (reference sequence). The DNA for the CDR3 is TGCAGTGCTGCGACTAGCGGGAGGGGCAATGAGCAGTTCTTC. Translation gives CSAATSGRGNEQFF.

The chain couples TRBV13 to TRBJ2-3, with 10 bases identical to TRBD1. Germline CDR1 reads PRHDT; CDR2 reads FYEKMQ (reference sequence). The CDR3 is 17 amino acids. Trimming removed 4 bases from V and 2 bases from J; junction bases left unmatched: 9. Here the CDR3 DNA reads TGTGCCAGCAGCTCCGAAGGACAGGGGGTAACCACAGATACGCAGTATTTT. It translates to CASSSEGQGVTTDTQYF.

This clonotype was found many times. V usage is TRBV20-1 and J usage is TRBJ2-1, with TRBD1 identical over 10 bases. V lost 0 bases and J lost 6; bases outside the gene matches: 11. CDR1 DFQATT and CDR2 SNEGSKA come from the germline V gene (reference sequence). This CDR3 region has 17 residues. CDR3 sequence: CSARDPNSRTGGNEQFF. The CDR3, as DNA: TGCAGTGCTAGAGACCCAAACTCCCGGACAGGGGGCAATGAGCAGTTCTTC.

Many counts were recorded for this clonotype. The chain couples TRBV20-1 to TRBJ2-3, with D possibly being TRBD2 (6 bases). Between the trimmed V and J ends, which lost 6 bases and 2 bases, there was a span of 12 bases. From germline, CDR1 is DFQATT and CDR2 SNEGSKA (reference sequence). The CDR3 runs to 13 residues. In DNA, the CDR3 is TGCAGTGCACTGGGCGGGGCCACAGATACGCAGTATTTT. Translation: CSALGGATDTQYF.

This clonotype was recorded a few times. The chain uses TRBV24-1 and TRBJ2-1; 9 bases line up with TRBD2. With 3 bases clipped from V and 4 bases from J, the junction kept 12 bases outside the gene matches. This CDR3 region has 18 residues. Germline lookup yields CDR1 KGHDR and CDR2 SFDVKD. This chain's CDR3 is CATSDPAVAGVGYNEQFF. In DNA, the CDR3 is TGTGCCACCAGTGATCCGGCTGTAGCGGGAGTAGGTTACAATGAGCAGTTCTTC.

This clonotype was picked up a small number of times. The chain is built from TRBV14 and TRBJ2-3; D call uncertain. V was trimmed by 4 bases and J by 0 bases, leaving 17 bases between them. This CDR3 region has 17 residues. CDR1 is SGHDN and CDR2 is FVKESK in the germline V gene. The CDR3, as DNA: TGTGCCAGCAGCCCCTCTGGGCGGATGTTTAGCACAGATACGCAGTATTTT. Its protein is CASSPSGRMFSTDTQYF.

In this sample, this clonotype turned up a few times. V is TRBV4-2 and J is TRBJ2-2; tentative D call: TRBD2 (6 bases). Germline CDR1 is LGHNA and CDR2 is YNFKEQ. CDR3 length: 17 residues. The V gene lost 0 bases and the J gene lost 3 bases, with 14 bases spanning the gap. CDR3 DNA: TGTGCCAGCAGCCAAGACCTCGGCGGGGCGGACACCGGGGAGCTGTTTTTT. Protein: CASSQDLGGADTGELFF.

This clonotype came up a few times. This rearrangement joins TRBV20-1 to TRBJ2-1; D is perhaps TRBD1 (6 bases). Germline assignment: CDR1 DFQATT and CDR2 SNEGSKA (reference sequence). This CDR3 spans 11 amino acids. The CDR3 DNA is TGCGGGGGCGGCAGTTACAATGAGCAGTTCTTC. This sequence encodes CGGGSYNEQFF.

This clonotype was picked up many times. V and J are TRBV24-1 and TRBJ2-3, with 8 bases aligning to TRBD1. Germline lookup yields CDR1 KGHDR and CDR2 SFDVKD. There are 17 residues in the CDR3. J gave up 4 bases and V 3 bases, and 11 bases lay outside the gene matches. The CDR3 loop is CATSDRSWTGHPDTQYF. Written as DNA, the CDR3 is TGTGCCACCAGTGATCGGTCGTGGACAGGGCATCCAGATACGCAGTATTTT.

This chain links TRBV7-9 with TRBJ1-1, with TRBD1 as a possible D gene (6 bases). The ends were cut back, 5 bases at V and 0 bases at J, with 10 bases in the middle. This CDR3 contains 14 residues. Germline CDR1 and CDR2: SEHNR and FQNEAQ (reference sequence). The CDR3 nucleotides read TGTGCCAGCAGCGGACAGTTTCTGAACACTGAAGCTTTCTTT. Encoded protein: CASSGQFLNTEAFF.

This clonotype was seen only a few times. The gene calls are TRBV7-8 and TRBJ1-5, with no clear D. The CDR3 is 15 amino acids. Germline V lookup: CDR1 SGHVS, CDR2 FQNEAQ. V gave up 5 bases and J gave up 0 bases, with 11 bases separating them. CDR3 protein: CASSAPEYSNQPQHF. The DNA of the CDR3 is TGTGCCAGCAGCGCACCGGAGTATAGCAATCAGCCCCAGCATTTT.

This clonotype has just a few counts. This rearrangement joins TRBV7-9 to TRBJ2-1; 8 bases are shared with TRBD1. V shed 3 bases and J 7 bases; nucleotides not matched to a gene: 8. The V gene's germline CDR1 is SEHNR and CDR2 FQNEAQ (reference sequence). This CDR3 is 15 amino acids long. CDR3 sequence (DNA): TGTGCCAGCAGCTTCCAGGGGGCGATCAAGAATGAGCAGTTCTTC. Protein: CASSFQGAIKNEQFF.

A single count supports this clonotype. The V call is TRBV6-5, the J call TRBJ1-1; TRBD1 might be the D (6 bases). The CDR3 contains 14 residues. From germline, CDR1 is MNHEY and CDR2 SVGAGI. V lost 4 bases, J lost 5 bases, and 14 bases lay in between. The CDR3 protein is CASSLARRGTEAFF. DNA of the CDR3: TGTGCCAGCAGTTTGGCTCGGAGGGGGACTGAAGCTTTCTTT.

This clonotype was counted between two and nine times. V gene TRBV3-1 combines with J gene TRBJ2-5; D tentatively reads TRBD1 or TRBD2 (6 bases each). Germline V gene sequence: CDR1 LGHDT, CDR2 YNNKEL (reference sequence). This CDR3 is 15 amino acids long. V was pared by 4 bases and J by 1 base, with 13 bases between. The CDR3 here is CASSLGGTSQETQYF. CDR3 in DNA: TGTGCCAGCAGCCTGGGGGGCACTTCCCAAGAGACCCAGTACTTC.

This clonotype was picked up a small number of times. V is TRBV12-3 or TRBV12-4 and J is TRBJ2-7; 11 positions agree with TRBD2. Trimming at V came to 7 bases and at J to 3 bases, leaving 14 bases not matched to a gene. The CDR3 is 17 amino acids. CDR3 coding DNA: TGTGCCAGCACTCAGACTAGCGGGAACCTCCGGGGCTACGAGCAGTACTTC. Translated, it gives CASTQTSGNLRGYEQYF.

J is TRBJ2-7 and V is TRBV7-3; perhaps TRBD1 as D (6 bases). There are 15 residues in the CDR3. Germline lookup yields CDR1 SGHTA and CDR2 FQGTGA. V was shortened by 2 bases and J by 6 bases, with 17 bases between the two germline ends. Here the CDR3 reads CASSLDHQRGSEQYF. The CDR3 DNA follows: TGTGCCAGCAGCTTAGATCACCAAAGGGGGTCCGAGCAGTACTTC.